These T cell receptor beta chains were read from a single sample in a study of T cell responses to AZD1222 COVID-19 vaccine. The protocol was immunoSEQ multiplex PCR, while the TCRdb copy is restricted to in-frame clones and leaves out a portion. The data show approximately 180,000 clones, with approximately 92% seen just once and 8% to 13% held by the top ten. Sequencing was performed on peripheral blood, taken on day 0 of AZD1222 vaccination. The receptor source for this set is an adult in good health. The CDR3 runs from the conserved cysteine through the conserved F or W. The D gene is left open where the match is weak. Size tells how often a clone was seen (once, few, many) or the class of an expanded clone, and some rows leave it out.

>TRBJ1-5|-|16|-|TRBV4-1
TGCGCCAGCAGCCCCCGCCCGGGGGGCCGCAATCAGCCCCAGCATTTT
CASSPRPGGRNQPQHF
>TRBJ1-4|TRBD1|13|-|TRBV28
TGTGCCAGCCGGACAGGGGGAAATGAAAAACTGTTTTTT
CASRTGGNEKLFF
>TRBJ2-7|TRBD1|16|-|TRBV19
TGTGCCAGTAGCCCCCGCCGGGACAGGGGAATCCACGAGCAGTACTTC
CASSPRRDRGIHEQYF
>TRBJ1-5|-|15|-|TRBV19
TGTGCCAGTAGGCTCATGACGGGTAGCAATCAGCCCCAGCATTTT
CASRLMTGSNQPQHF
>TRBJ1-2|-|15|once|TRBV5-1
TGCGCCAGCAGGGAGGGGGGGCCCTACCCCTATGGCTACACCTTC
CASREGGPYPYGYTF
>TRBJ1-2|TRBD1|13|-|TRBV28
TGTGCCAGCAGCCCTGGACAGGGGGGAGGCTACACCTTC
CASSPGQGGGYTF
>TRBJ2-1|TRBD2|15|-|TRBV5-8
TGTGCCAGCAGCCTCCCTAGCGGGAGAGACAATGAGCAGTTCTTC
CASSLPSGRDNEQFF
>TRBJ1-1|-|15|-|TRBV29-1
TGCAGCGTTGAAGATCTAGGGGGGCGCGAGGGTGAAGCTTTCTTT
CSVEDLGGREGEAFF
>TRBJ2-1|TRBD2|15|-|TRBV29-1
TGCAGCGCTCCACTAGCGGGGGTACCCTACAATGAGCAGTTCTTC
CSAPLAGVPYNEQFF
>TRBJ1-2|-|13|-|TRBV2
TGTGCCAGCATGCCGGAAGGGGGCTATGGCTACACCTTC
CASMPEGGYGYTF
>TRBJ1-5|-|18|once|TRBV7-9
TGTGCCAGCAGCTTAGCGGGGCGGCAGGGGATTAGGAATCAGCCCCAGCATTTT
CASSLAGRQGIRNQPQHF
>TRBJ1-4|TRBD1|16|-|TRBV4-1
TGCGCCAGCAGCCAGACCGAGGGACAGGGGAGTGAAAAACTGTTTTTT
CASSQTEGQGSEKLFF
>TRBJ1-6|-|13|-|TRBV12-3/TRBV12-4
TGTGCCAGCAGTTTTACAGAAGGCTCACCCCTCCACTTT
CASSFTEGSPLHF
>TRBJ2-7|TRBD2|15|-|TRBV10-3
TGTGCCATCAGGCCTGGACTAGCGGGAAACTACGAGCAGTACTTC
CAIRPGLAGNYEQYF
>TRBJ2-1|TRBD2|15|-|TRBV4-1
TGCGCCAGCAGCCAAGAACTAGCGGGAGGTCATGAGCAGTTCTTC
CASSQELAGGHEQFF
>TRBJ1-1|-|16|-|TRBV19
TGTGCCAGTAGTATCATAAGGTTTGGGGGGAAAACTGAAGCTTTCTTT
CASSIIRFGGKTEAFF
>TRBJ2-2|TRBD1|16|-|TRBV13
TGTGCCAGCAGCTTAGGTAGACAGGGTGACACCGGGGAGCTGTTTTTT
CASSLGRQGDTGELFF
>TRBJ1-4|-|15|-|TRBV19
TGTGCCAGTAGTACAGGGCTCACAACTAATGAAAAACTGTTTTTT
CASSTGLTTNEKLFF
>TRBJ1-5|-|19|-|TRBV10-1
TGCGCCAGCAGTGAGTCCGCTGACTTAGTGAATCTGAGCAATCAGCCCCAGCATTTT
CASSESADLVNLSNQPQHF
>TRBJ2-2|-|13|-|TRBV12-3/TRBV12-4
TGTGCCAGCAGTTTAACGAACACCGGGGAGCTGTTTTTT
CASSLTNTGELFF
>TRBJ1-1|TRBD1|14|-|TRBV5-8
TGTGCCAGCAGAACACGGGACAGTAACACTGAAGCTTTCTTT
CASRTRDSNTEAFF
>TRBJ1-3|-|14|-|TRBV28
TGTGCCAGCAGTACCCCCCTCTCTGGAAACACCATATATTTT
CASSTPLSGNTIYF